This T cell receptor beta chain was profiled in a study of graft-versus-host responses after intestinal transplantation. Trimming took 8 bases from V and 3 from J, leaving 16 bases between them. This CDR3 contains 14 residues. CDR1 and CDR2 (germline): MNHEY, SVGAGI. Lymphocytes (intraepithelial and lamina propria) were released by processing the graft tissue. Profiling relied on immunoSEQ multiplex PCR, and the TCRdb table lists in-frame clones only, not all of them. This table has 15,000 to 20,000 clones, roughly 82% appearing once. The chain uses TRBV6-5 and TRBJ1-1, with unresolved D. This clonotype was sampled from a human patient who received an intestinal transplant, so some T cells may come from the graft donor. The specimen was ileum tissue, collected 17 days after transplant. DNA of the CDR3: TGTGCCAGCCCCCCGGGTAGGCCAGACACTGAAGCTTTCTTT. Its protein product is CASPPGRPDTEAFF.